The 29 T cell receptor beta chains below were found in one sample sequenced in a study of T cell changes during pregnancy in multiple sclerosis. Measured with immunoSEQ multiplex PCR; TCRdb has only the in-frame clones, and not every one. The sample carries approximately 31,000 clones, 75% to 90% recorded once. The material sequenced was CD8+ T cells from peripheral blood mononuclear cells, taken in the second trimester of pregnancy. These receptors originate from a female donor with multiple sclerosis, enrolled in a pregnancy study.

This clone was seen a single time. The rearrangement joins TRBV28 to TRBJ2-7; D might be TRBD2 (5 bases). The CDR3 runs 12 residues. Germline V gene data show CDR1 as MDHEN and CDR2 as SYDVKM. V lost 5 bases and J lost 2, with 7 bases in between. The CDR3 DNA is TGTGCCAGCAGTACCGGGACCTACGAGCAGTACTTC. This codes for CASSTGTYEQYF. Drawing the rest from reference TRBV28 and TRBJ2-7, the complete variable domain is DVKVTQSSRYLVKRTGEKVFLECVQDMDHENMFWYRQDPGLGLRLIYFSYDVKMKEKGDIPEGYSVSREKKERFSLILESASTNQTSMYLCASSTGTYEQYFGPGTRLTVT.

The gene calls are TRBV29-1 and TRBJ2-7; 13 nucleotides align to TRBD2. Per the germline V gene, CDR1 is SQVTM and CDR2 is ANQGSEA. With V trimmed by 7 bases and J by 0 bases, 3 bases remained unmatched. The CDR3 is 14 amino acids. CDR3 in amino acids: CSAWTSGSSYEQYF. As DNA, the CDR3 is TGCAGCGCCTGGACTAGCGGGAGCTCCTACGAGCAGTACTTC.

The rearrangement uses TRBV29-1 and TRBJ2-7; 7 bases are shared with TRBD1. This CDR3 contains 12 residues. The ends lost 7 bases at V and 4 bases at J; junction bases unmatched: 7. Germline loops: CDR1 SQVTM, CDR2 ANQGSEA. CDR3 sequence reads: CSAGQVPYEQYF. The CDR3 DNA is TGCAGCGCCGGACAGGTGCCTTACGAGCAGTACTTC.

The V call is TRBV5-4, the J call TRBJ2-5; TRBD2 is a possible D gene (5 bases). The CDR3 is made up of 15 amino acids. Trimming stripped 4 bases from V and 4 bases from J, with 17 bases between. The V gene's germline CDR1 is SGHNT and CDR2 YYREEE (reference sequence). CDR3 loop: CASSPTPMGRETQYF. Here the CDR3 DNA reads TGTGCCAGCAGCCCCACGCCTATGGGGAGAGAGACCCAGTACTTC.

The chain couples TRBV10-2 to TRBJ2-3; tentative D call: TRBD2 (5 bases). Germline CDR1 WSHSY, CDR2 SAAADI. There are 12 residues in the CDR3. Trimming shortened V by 4 bases and J by 14 bases, and 16 bases separated the two germline ends. The CDR3 here is CASSVDRDAGYF. DNA of the CDR3: TGCGCCAGCAGTGTGGACCGGGATGCCGGGTATTTT.

The chain links TRBV14 to TRBJ2-1; 7 bases match TRBD2. Germline V gene lookup returns CDR1 SGHDN and CDR2 FVKESK. J gave up 8 bases and V 3 bases, and 7 bases lay outside the gene matches. The CDR3 consists of 14 residues. The chain's CDR3 is CASSQYGTTDEQFF. CDR3 DNA: TGTGCCAGCAGCCAGTACGGGACTACGGATGAGCAGTTCTTC.

The chain couples TRBV4-3 to TRBJ1-1; TRBD1 agrees at 9 bases. CDR1 is LGHNA and CDR2 is YSLEER in the germline V gene. CDR3 length: 14 residues. The J segment lost 5 bases and the V segment lost 4 bases, leaving 5 bases of the junction unmatched. Here the CDR3 reads CASSPNRGRTEAFF. The CDR3 nucleotides are TGCGCCAGCAGCCCAAACAGGGGGCGGACTGAAGCTTTCTTT.

As concerns this clone: Additional DNA sequences in this sample encode the identical CDR3. This chain links TRBV13 with TRBJ2-2; 8 nucleotides agree with TRBD2. The CDR3 extends over 15 amino acids. Germline CDR1 is PRHDT and CDR2 is FYEKMQ (reference sequence). The V gene end was trimmed by 4 bases and the J gene end by 7 bases; junction bases not matched to a gene: 8. CDR3 residues: CASSSQAGVFGELFF. The CDR3 region has the DNA TGTGCCAGCAGCTCCCAAGCGGGAGTATTCGGGGAGCTGTTTTTT.

The rearrangement links TRBV18 to TRBJ2-7; D is undetermined. Germline V CDR1 and CDR2: KGHSH, LQKENI. This CDR3 has 15 amino acids. Trimming pared 2 bases from V and 5 bases from J, leaving 16 bases between. The CDR3 DNA is TGTGCCAGCTCACCAAGCGCTAGTACGAGCGACGAGCAGTACTTC. Protein: CASSPSASTSDEQYF.

V and J are TRBV19 and TRBJ2-1; 12 bases agree with TRBD2. Germline CDR1 reads LNHDA; CDR2 reads SQIVND (reference sequence). Trimming at V came to 2 bases and at J to 7 bases, leaving 3 bases not matched to a gene. The CDR3 consists of 15 residues. CDR3 protein: CASSILAGGANEQFF. DNA for the CDR3: TGTGCCAGTAGTATACTAGCGGGAGGGGCAAATGAGCAGTTCTTC.

This chain joins TRBV9 and TRBJ2-2, with D unresolved. V was shortened by 4 bases and J by 0 bases, with 10 bases between the two germline ends. The germline CDR1 and CDR2 sequences are SGDLS and YYNGEE. The CDR3 spans 15 residues. The CDR3 here is CASSPRSANTGELFF. The CDR3 DNA sequence: TGTGCCAGCAGCCCGCGATCTGCGAACACCGGGGAGCTGTTTTTT. Using reference TRBV9 and TRBJ2-2 for the parts outside the CDR3, the full variable domain is DSGVTQTPKHLITATGQRVTLRCSPRSGDLSVYWYQQSLDQGLQFLIQYYNGEERAKGNILERFSAQQFPDLHSELNLSSLELGDSALYFCASSPRSANTGELFFGEGSRLTVL.

V and J are TRBV7-9 and TRBJ2-7; the D gene is possibly TRBD2 (5 bases). The V gene's germline CDR1 is SEHNR and CDR2 FQNEAQ (reference sequence). This CDR3 spans 13 amino acids. V was clipped by 5 bases and J by 3 bases, with 11 bases between them. Here the CDR3 DNA reads TGTGCCAGCAGCCGCCCGGGGAGCTACGAGCAGTACTTC. The encoded protein is CASSRPGSYEQYF.

The V and J genes are TRBV4-3 and TRBJ1-1; no definite D call. V was trimmed by 0 bases and J by 3 bases, leaving 5 bases between them. The germline V gene has CDR1 LGHNA and CDR2 YSLEER. There are 13 residues in the CDR3. This CDR3 is CASSQDQDTEAFF. CDR3 nucleotide sequence: TGCGCCAGCAGCCAAGATCAGGACACTGAAGCTTTCTTT.

CDR3 DNA sequence: TGTGCCAGCAGTTGGGGAAGGAGGGACACTGAAGCTTTCTTT. This codes for CASSWGRRDTEAFF. The V and J genes are TRBV27 and TRBJ1-1, with D uncertain. Germline V gene lookup returns CDR1 MNHEY and CDR2 SMNVEV (reference sequence). There are 14 residues in the CDR3. The V end lost 4 bases, the J end lost 3 bases, and 12 bases lay between the germline ends.

This sequence joins TRBV4-3 and TRBJ2-7; 7 positions agree with TRBD2. Per the germline V gene, CDR1 is LGHNA and CDR2 is YSLEER. V gave up 1 base and J gave up 3 bases; unmatched junction bases: 6. There are 15 residues in the CDR3. The CDR3 DNA reads as TGCGCCAGCAGCCAAGTTTTGGGGGGGGGCTACGAGCAGTACTTC. It is translated as CASSQVLGGGYEQYF.

CDR3 sequence reads: CASSITGGSYNEQFF. As DNA, the CDR3 is TGTGCCAGTAGTATCACGGGAGGCTCCTACAATGAGCAGTTCTTC. The V call is TRBV19, the J call TRBJ2-1, with TRBD2 matching over 7 bases. CDR3 length: 15 amino acids. Unmatched junction bases numbered 2, after V lost 3 bases and J lost 0 bases. CDR1 and CDR2 (germline): LNHDA, SQIVND (reference sequence).

The V call is TRBV4-1, the J call TRBJ1-6; 9 nucleotides line up with TRBD1. There are 16 residues in the CDR3. Germline assignment: CDR1 MGHRA and CDR2 YSYEKL. V shed 4 bases and J 9 bases; nucleotides not matched to a gene: 10. CDR3 sequence reads: CASSREPTGGGSPLHF. The CDR3, as DNA: TGCGCCAGCAGCCGCGAACCTACAGGGGGCGGTTCACCCCTCCACTTT.

This clone has a single count. The chain carries TRBV6-1 and TRBJ1-4, with D hard to call. V shed 4 bases and J shed 6 bases, with 18 bases lying between them. Germline V gene data show CDR1 as MNHNS and CDR2 as SASEGT. The CDR3 length is 16 residues. DNA of the CDR3: TGTGCCAGCAGTGGCCCTAGGAGGGTTGCGGATGAAAAACTGTTTTTT. Translating it yields CASSGPRRVADEKLFF.

V usage is TRBV6-4 and J usage is TRBJ2-1, with TRBD2 matching over 12 bases. Germline V gene sequence: CDR1 MRHNA, CDR2 SNTAGT. Trimming cost V 5 bases and J 8 bases; bases outside gene matches: 7. CDR3 size: 15 residues. Here the CDR3 DNA reads TGTGCCAGCAGTCCGACTAGCGGGAGCATGGATGAGCAGTTCTTC. This encodes CASSPTSGSMDEQFF.

This chain connects TRBV27 to TRBJ2-1; 11 nucleotides agree with TRBD2. This CDR3 spans 21 amino acids. The junction had 20 bases not matched to a gene; V was cut back by 3 bases and J by 4 bases. CDR1 MNHEY and CDR2 SMNVEV come from the germline V gene (reference sequence). This CDR3 is CASSLTPFGATSGRIYNEQFF. In DNA form, the CDR3 reads TGTGCCAGCAGTTTGACCCCATTTGGTGCCACTAGCGGGAGAATTTACAATGAGCAGTTCTTC.

The chain combines TRBV6-5 with TRBJ1-1, with 7 positions matching TRBD1. The V gene end was trimmed by 5 bases and the J gene end by 5 bases; junction bases not matched to a gene: 8. CDR1 is MNHEY and CDR2 is SVGAGI in the germline V gene. CDR3 size: 14 residues. CDR3 coding DNA: TGTGCCAGCAGTGCCTCACAGGGGAAGACTGAAGCTTTCTTT. Encoded protein: CASSASQGKTEAFF.

The V gene is TRBV29-1, the J gene TRBJ2-7; unclear D gene. The germline V and J ends were trimmed by 6 bases and 0 bases, with 3 bases remaining between them. This CDR3 is 10 amino acids long. The germline CDR1 and CDR2 sequences are SQVTM and ANQGSEA. The CDR3 coding sequence is TGCAGCGTCCTCTCCTACGAGCAGTACTTC. Its translation is CSVLSYEQYF.

V and J are TRBV5-4 and TRBJ2-3; 7 nucleotides match TRBD1. CDR1 SGHNT and CDR2 YYREEE come from the germline V gene (reference sequence). Unmatched junction bases numbered 5, after V lost 4 bases and J lost 0 bases. This CDR3 is 15 amino acids long. The CDR3 sequence is CASSQPTGSTDTQYF. In nucleotides, the CDR3 is TGTGCCAGCAGCCAGCCGACAGGGAGCACAGATACGCAGTATTTT.

The chain carries TRBV19 and TRBJ2-1; TRBD2 matches 7 bases. Germline-derived CDR1 and CDR2 are LNHDA and SQIVND (reference sequence). The J segment lost 5 bases and the V segment lost 8 bases, leaving 12 bases of the junction unmatched. The CDR3 loop spans 15 amino acids. The chain's CDR3 is CASSPRREMDNEQFF. The DNA of the CDR3 is TGTGCCAGTTCCCCTAGGCGGGAGATGGACAATGAGCAGTTCTTC.

The gene calls are TRBV29-1 and TRBJ2-7; 8 nucleotides match TRBD1. Losses at the gene ends were 7 bases for V and 3 bases for J; bases not matched to a gene: 8. Germline V gene sequence: CDR1 SQVTM, CDR2 ANQGSEA. The CDR3 consists of 13 residues. CDR3 nucleotide sequence: TGCAGCGCTCGGGGCGGACAGGGCTACGAGCAGTACTTC. This gives the protein CSARGGQGYEQYF.

The J gene is TRBJ1-2, the V gene TRBV9; D gene unclear. This CDR3 has 11 residues. Deletions cut 6 bases from V and 7 bases from J, with 10 bases between. CDR1 is SGDLS, CDR2 YYNGEE, per germline. CDR3 loop: CASKGVSGYTF. The CDR3 DNA reads as TGTGCCAGCAAGGGAGTTTCTGGCTACACCTTC.

The V gene is TRBV11-2, the J gene TRBJ2-7; 9 nucleotides line up with TRBD1. CDR1 and CDR2 from the germline V gene are SGHAT and FQNNGV. Losses at the gene ends were 5 bases for V and 3 bases for J; bases not matched to a gene: 8. This CDR3 spans 15 amino acids. CDR3: CASSPRQGGVYEQYF. In DNA, the CDR3 is TGTGCCAGCAGCCCCAGACAGGGGGGAGTCTACGAGCAGTACTTC.

The chain uses TRBV9 and TRBJ1-4, with D unresolved. Germline loops: CDR1 SGDLS, CDR2 YYNGEE. This CDR3 is 15 amino acids long. The V and J ends lost 0 bases and 5 bases respectively, with 11 bases between them. The CDR3 sequence is CASSVDGRMNEKLFF. The CDR3 DNA sequence: TGTGCCAGCAGCGTAGACGGGAGGATGAATGAAAAACTGTTTTTT.

The chain recombines TRBV29-1 with TRBJ2-7, with D possibly matching TRBD2 (7 bases). The CDR3 sequence is 14 residues long. V lost 5 bases and J 0 bases, leaving 14 bases between the germline ends. Germline V gene lookup returns CDR1 SQVTM and CDR2 ANQGSEA. The CDR3 bases are TGCAGCGTTCTTCTAGCGGACAGCTCCTACGAGCAGTACTTC. This encodes CSVLLADSSYEQYF.